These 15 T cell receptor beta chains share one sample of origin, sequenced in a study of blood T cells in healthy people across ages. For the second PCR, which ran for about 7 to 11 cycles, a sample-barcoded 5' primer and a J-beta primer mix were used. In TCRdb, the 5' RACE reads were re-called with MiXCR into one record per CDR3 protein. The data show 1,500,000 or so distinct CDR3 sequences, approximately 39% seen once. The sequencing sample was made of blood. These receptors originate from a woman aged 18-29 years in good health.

Here the CDR3 reads CASSLEGTGYGELFF. CDR3 coding DNA: TGCGCCAGCAGCTTGGAAGGGACAGGGTACGGGGAGCTGTTTTTT. V gene TRBV5-1 combines with J gene TRBJ2-2; 9 bases agree with TRBD1. V was clipped by 0 bases and J by 7 bases; unmatched bases: 4. Germline V gene lookup returns CDR1 SGHRS and CDR2 YFSETQ. The CDR3 has 15 amino acids.

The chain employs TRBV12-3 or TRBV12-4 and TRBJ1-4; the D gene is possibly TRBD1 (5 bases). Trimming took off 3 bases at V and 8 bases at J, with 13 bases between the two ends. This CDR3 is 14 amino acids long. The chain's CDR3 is CASSFSGRDEKLFF. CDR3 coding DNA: TGTGCCAGCAGTTTCTCAGGGAGGGACGAAAAACTGTTTTTT.

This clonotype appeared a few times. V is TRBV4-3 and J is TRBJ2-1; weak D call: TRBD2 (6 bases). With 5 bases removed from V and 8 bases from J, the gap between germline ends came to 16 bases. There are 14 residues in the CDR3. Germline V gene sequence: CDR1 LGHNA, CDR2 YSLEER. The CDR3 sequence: CASSEVSSVYEQFF. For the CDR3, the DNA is TGCGCCAGCAGCGAAGTCTCTAGCGTGTATGAGCAGTTCTTC.

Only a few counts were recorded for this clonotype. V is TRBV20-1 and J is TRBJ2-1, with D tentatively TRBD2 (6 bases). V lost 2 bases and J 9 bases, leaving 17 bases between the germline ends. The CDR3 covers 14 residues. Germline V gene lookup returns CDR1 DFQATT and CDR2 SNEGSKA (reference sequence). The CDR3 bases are TGCAGTGCTAGAAGGAGGGTTGACCAGGGTGAGCAGTTCTTC. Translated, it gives CSARRRVDQGEQFF.

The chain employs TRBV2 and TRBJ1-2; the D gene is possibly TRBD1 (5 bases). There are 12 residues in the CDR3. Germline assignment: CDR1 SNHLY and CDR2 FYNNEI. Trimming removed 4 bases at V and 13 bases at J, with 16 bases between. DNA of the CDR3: TGTGCCAGCAGTGGGCTTGTGAGGGGAGGCACCTTC. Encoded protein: CASSGLVRGGTF.

The chain's CDR3 is CASSVGRASSGNTIYF. The CDR3 DNA sequence: TGTGCCAGCAGCGTAGGCAGGGCTTCCTCTGGAAACACCATATATTTT. V and J are TRBV9 and TRBJ1-3, with a possible D match to TRBD1 (5 bases). Germline V gene lookup returns CDR1 SGDLS and CDR2 YYNGEE. This CDR3 spans 16 amino acids. The ends were cut back, 0 bases at V and 0 bases at J, with 10 bases in the middle.

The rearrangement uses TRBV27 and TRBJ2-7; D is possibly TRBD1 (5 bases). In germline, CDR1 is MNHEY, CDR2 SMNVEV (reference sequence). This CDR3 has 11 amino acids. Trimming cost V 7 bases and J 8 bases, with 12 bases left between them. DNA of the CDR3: TGTGCCAGCATCTATCAGGGTCAGCAGTACTTC. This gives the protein CASIYQGQQYF.

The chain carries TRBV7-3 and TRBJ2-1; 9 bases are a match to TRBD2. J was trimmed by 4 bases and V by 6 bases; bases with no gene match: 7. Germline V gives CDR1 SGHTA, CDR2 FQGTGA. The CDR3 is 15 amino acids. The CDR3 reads CASSFGTSLYNEQFF. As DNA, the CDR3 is TGTGCCAGCAGTTTCGGGACTAGCCTATACAATGAGCAGTTCTTC.

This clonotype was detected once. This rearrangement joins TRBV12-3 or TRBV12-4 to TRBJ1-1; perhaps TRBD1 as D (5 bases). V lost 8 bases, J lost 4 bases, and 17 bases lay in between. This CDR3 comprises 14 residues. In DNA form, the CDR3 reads TGTGCCAGCCGCCAGGGACCACACCTCACTGAAGCTTTCTTT. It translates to CASRQGPHLTEAFF.

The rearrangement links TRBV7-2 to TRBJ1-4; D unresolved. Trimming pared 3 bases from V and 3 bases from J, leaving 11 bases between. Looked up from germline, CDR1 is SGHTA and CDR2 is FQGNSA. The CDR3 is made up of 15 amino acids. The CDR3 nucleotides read TGTGCCAGCAGCTTTACTGCAGGACCTAATGAAAAACTGTTTTTT. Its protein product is CASSFTAGPNEKLFF.

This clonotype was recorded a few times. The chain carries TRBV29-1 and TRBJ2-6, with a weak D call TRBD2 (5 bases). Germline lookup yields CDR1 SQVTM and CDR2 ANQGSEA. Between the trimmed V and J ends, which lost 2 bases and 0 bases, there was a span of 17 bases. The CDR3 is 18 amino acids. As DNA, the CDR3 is TGCAGCGTTGAATTAGGCGGACTCGCCTTCTCTGGGGCCAACGTCCTGACTTTC. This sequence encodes CSVELGGLAFSGANVLTF.

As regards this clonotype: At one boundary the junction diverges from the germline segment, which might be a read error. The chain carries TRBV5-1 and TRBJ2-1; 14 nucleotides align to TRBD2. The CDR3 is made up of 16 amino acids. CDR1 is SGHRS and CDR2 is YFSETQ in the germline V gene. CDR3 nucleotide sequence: TGCGCCAGCAACTTGGTGACTAGCGGGGGGGCTAATGAGCAGTTCTTC. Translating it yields CASNLVTSGGANEQFF.

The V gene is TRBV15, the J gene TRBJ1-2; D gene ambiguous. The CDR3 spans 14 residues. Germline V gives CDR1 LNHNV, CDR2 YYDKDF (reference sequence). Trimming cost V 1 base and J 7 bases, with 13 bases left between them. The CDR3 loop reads CATSRGLEISGYTF. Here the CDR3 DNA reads TGTGCCACCAGCAGAGGGCTCGAGATAAGTGGCTACACCTTC.

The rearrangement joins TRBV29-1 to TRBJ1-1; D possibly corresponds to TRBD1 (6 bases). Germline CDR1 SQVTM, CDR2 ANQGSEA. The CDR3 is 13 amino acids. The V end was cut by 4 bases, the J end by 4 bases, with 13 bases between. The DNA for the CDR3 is TGCAGCGTTGCGGGGGCTAGGGGCACTGAAGCTTTCTTT. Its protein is CSVAGARGTEAFF.

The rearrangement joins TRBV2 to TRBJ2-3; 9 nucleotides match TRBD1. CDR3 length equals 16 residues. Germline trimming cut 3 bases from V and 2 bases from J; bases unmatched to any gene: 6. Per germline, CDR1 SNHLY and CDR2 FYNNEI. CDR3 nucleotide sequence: TGTGCCAGCAGTGAGGAACAGGGGGCCCACACAGATACGCAGTATTTT. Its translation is CASSEEQGAHTDTQYF.